The sequence of this T cell receptor (beta chain) was determined in a study of T cell responses to AZD1222 COVID-19 vaccine. General study findings and limits: No repertoire was sampled before or during the peak T cell response, only after it. Reportedly, close to half of spike-specific TCRs are directed against unmutated variant regions. Only a handful of individuals given AZD1222 were seropositive at baseline.

This clone was observed a single time. Antigen specificity is unknown. Looked up from germline, CDR1 is MNHEY and CDR2 is SVGAGI. This CDR3 has 13 amino acids. Trimming left V 6 bases short and J 8 bases short, with 11 bases between. Some clones are missing from TCRdb's copy, which holds only in-frame ones; the method was immunoSEQ multiplex PCR. This sample yields some 120,000 clones, of which 90% to 95% are seen a single time; approximately 4.2% belongs to the top ten. This material consisted of peripheral blood, taken on day 0 of AZD1222 vaccination. The rearrangement joins TRBV6-5 to TRBJ1-6; D gene unclear. The TCR was taken from an adult in good health. DNA for the CDR3: TGTGCCAGCAGGGGCCCTCGGGATTCACCCCTCCACTTT. Its protein product is CASRGPRDSPLHF.